The T cell receptor (beta chain) described here comes from a study of early T cells in non-severe SARS-CoV-2 infection (dated by TCRdb to about 2021). With respect to the entire study: Because TCR sequencing relied on bulk RNA taken from unsorted whole blood, pairing of alpha and beta chains was not possible.

The study was a case-control design nested within a healthcare worker cohort in London, UK, with weekly nasopharyngeal swab PCR tests and blood sampling. Between 23 and 31 March 2020, the week of the UK lockdown, healthcare workers were enrolled and then followed up weekly for as long as 16 weeks. According to the germline V gene, CDR1 reads SQVTM and CDR2 reads ANQGSEA. V drops 6 bases and J drops 0 bases, leaving 6 bases in between. From cysteine to phenylalanine, the CDR3 is 13 amino acids long. The read is trimmed to its CDR3 DNA, 39 bases read in frame from base 1. General conclusions and limits of the study: VDJdb matching was skewed toward anti-spike CD8 responses and likely underestimated virus-specific expansions, missing private and CD4 specificities.

This clonotype was counted many times. The target of this receptor is not known. One base away there is no much larger clone; base qualities are not given. The protocol used for the library was 5' RACE. TCRdb records NextSeq 500 as the sequencer. Unique molecular identifiers were attached to individual cDNA molecules in the TCR library protocol so that sequencing error and PCR bias could be corrected. Both TCR alpha and beta chains were sequenced, and tight co-correlation was observed between alpha and beta sequence abundances in each sample. The source study handled its data this way. Decombinator V4 was used to annotate the V gene, J gene and CDR3 of the TCR sequences. Expanded TCRs were defined as changing significantly between any two time points under a Poisson model with p below 0.0001. TCR abundances were normalised to the total number of TCRs sequenced per sample and expressed as counts per million. MAIT TCRs were defined by TRAV1-2 paired with TRAJ12, TRAJ20 or TRAJ33, and iNKT TCRs by TRAV10 paired with TRAJ18. VDJdb, accessed 1 November 2021, was searched for CMV, EBV and SARS-CoV-2 annotated TCRs, with TCRs annotated for multiple antigens excluded. The raw public data were reprocessed by TCRdb itself: fastp quality trimming at Q25, MiXCR clonotype calling, in-frame beta chains only. When rows share a CDR3 protein, they turn into one entry using the most common DNA and genes. For this entry, the V and J calls and clone size follow TCRdb and not the study's own pipeline. Present in this sample are more than 90,000 distinct CDR3 sequences, around 10% of which were seen just once. 4% to 5.5% of the sample lies in the top ten.

The V and J segments used are TRBV29-1 and TRBJ2-6, with no reliable assignment of the D segment. The sequence came from an adult who was a healthcare worker with PCR-confirmed SARS-CoV-2 infection or an uninfected control (not recorded which). Material: whole blood. The DNA sequence is given as TGCAGCGTCAGGACCTCTGGGGCCAACGTCCTGACTTTC. This translates into CSVRTSGANVLTF. Full variable domain (CDR3 extended with the reference TRBV29-1 and TRBJ2-6 proteins): SAVISQKPSRDICQRGTSLTIQCQVDSQVTMMFWYRQQPGQSLTLIATANQGSEATYESGFVIDKFPISRPNLTFSTLTVSNMSPEDSSIYLCSVRTSGANVLTFGAGSRLTVL.